This T cell receptor (beta chain) was profiled in a study of T cells in Graves' hyperthyroidism and ophthalmopathy. The CDR3 covers 13 residues. V shed 5 bases and J 4 bases; nucleotides not matched to a gene: 5. Germline CDR1 and CDR2: LNHNV and YYDKDF (reference sequence). From RNA transcripts, TCR beta CDR3 regions were amplified. A first-round RT-PCR of the TCR CDR3 used the HTBI primer set. A single record per CDR3 protein comes from TCRdb applying MiXCR to the multiplex PCR reads. The sample consists of about 500,000 distinct CDR3 sequences, roughly 17% of them appearing once. Uncontrolled infections, other autoimmune diseases, pregnancy or lactation led to exclusion of patients. PBMCs were collected from an approximately 9.5 ml volume of fresh peripheral blood. This clonotype was observed a handful of times.

The V and J genes are TRBV15 and TRBJ2-7; TRBD2 matches 7 bases. The TCR sequence derives from a woman under 30 with Graves' hyperthyroidism. The sample consisted of blood. The CDR3 DNA follows: TGTGCCACCAGCCGGGGACTAATATACGAGCAGTACTTC. Amino acids: CATSRGLIYEQYF.